Detailed here is one T cell receptor beta chain. What it binds is unknown. The record originates from a study of metastatic and nonmetastatic thyroid tumors. Using MiXCR, TCRdb re-called clones from the PCR reads. Of 15,000 to 20,000 clones listed, 37% are singletons. Overall study findings and caveats: Patients with malignant thyroid tumors reportedly had significantly higher TCR beta diversity than those with benign nodules, in blood and tumor.

Before thyroid surgery, none of the patients had received any treatment. V shed 0 bases and J 6 bases; nucleotides not matched to a gene: 9. The CDR3 has 16 amino acids. Germline CDR1 is GTSNPN and CDR2 is SVGIG (reference sequence). Source material: tumor tissue. This clonotype originated in a female donor with papillary thyroid cancer or a benign thyroid nodule (not recorded which). Some clones in this sample may be carry-over from other donors' samples. The chain combines TRBV30 with TRBJ2-3, with 10 positions matching TRBD1. CDR3 sequence reads: CAWSVAGTGDYDTQYF. The CDR3 DNA reads TGTGCCTGGAGTGTCGCCGGGACAGGGGACTACGATACGCAGTATTTT. The whole variable domain, filled in from reference TRBV30 and TRBJ2-3, reads SQTIHQWPATLVQPVGSPLSLECTVEGTSNPNLYWYRQAAGRGLQLLFYSVGIGQISSEVPQNLSASRPQDRQFILSSKKLLLSDSGFYLCAWSVAGTGDYDTQYFGPGTRLTVL.